This T cell receptor (beta chain) was identified during a study of T cells after yellow fever vaccination (dated by TCRdb to 2018 to 2020). For context, the study as a whole: The SMART-Seq v4 Ultra Low Input RNA kit was used to prepare libraries from fractions with low cell numbers. To follow T-cell clones before and after primary and booster YFV17D yellow fever vaccination, bulk TCR alpha and beta repertoires were sequenced over time. Two healthy male donors, one aged 18 to 30 and one aged 30 to 40 years, were included in the cohort. Blood was drawn at multiple timepoints before and after primary and secondary immunization, with bulk PBMC replicates and cell subsets isolated.

The intended sense of this specimen's treatment or condition label: live attenuated yellow fever vaccine strain. A standard Ficoll-Paque protocol was used to isolate PBMCs from peripheral blood. Dynabeads CD4 and CD8 positive selection kits were used to isolate CD4 and CD8 T-cell fractions. TriZol was used to extract RNA from bulk PBMCs, from CD4 and CD8 fractions, and from dextramer-positive and dextramer-negative fractions. This clonotype was seen a few times. There is no known antigen for this receptor. No clone much larger than this one lies a single base away; base qualities are absent. Beyond this particular receptor, the publication reports: A small share of clonotypes occurred in both CD4 and CD8 compartments, likely arising from convergent recombination. The study included only two donors, which limits how far the findings can be generalized. Compared with the primary T-cell response, the secondary T-cell response was faster but weaker, reaching its peak on day 5 rather than on day 15. Computational filtering was needed because FACS-sorted repertoires could contain abundant contaminating clonotypes from the bulk population. Most clones expanded after primary vaccination (approximately 97% of CD4 and around 88% of CD8) were re-detected after the booster, suggesting that broad memory maintenance occurred.

TCR cDNA was synthesized by 5'RACE template switching, through which a universal primer site and unique molecular identifiers were introduced. cDNA synthesis was primed from both the TCR alpha and TCR beta constant segments. Library amplification used two PCR steps, and the second PCR step added sample barcodes and sequencing adapters. Sequencing of libraries was done on Illumina HiSeq 2500 (2x100 bp) or NovaSeq (2x150 bp). The original pipeline was this. MIGEC handled demultiplexing of reads and collapsing into UMI consensus sequences, while MiXCR performed V(D)J alignment. Clonotypes responding to the vaccine were identified with edgeR on replicate PBMC samples, with the criteria of FDR below 0.01 and a log2 fold change above 5 up to day 15. CD4 or CD8 identity was assigned to each bulk clonotype according to whether the clonotype was present at higher abundance in the sequenced CD4 repertoire or the sequenced CD8 repertoire. The public reads were reprocessed in TCRdb via fastp at Q25 and MiXCR, keeping in-frame beta chains. Each CDR3 protein gets just one entry, which takes the most common genes and DNA from the rows behind it. In this record, the V and J calls reflect TCRdb's handling and not the investigators' own analysis. The sample records around 180,000 distinct CDR3 sequences, about 6% of which are singletons. The biggest ten clones account for roughly 3% of the sample.

The sequence was collected from a man aged 18 to 29 who received the YFV17D yellow fever vaccine. The material was CD4+ T cells sorted from PBMCs, obtained on the day of the first yellow fever vaccination.

Read as DNA, the sequence is TGTGCCGCCCGACGGGACTCCTACAATGAGCAGTTCTTC. The encoded protein is CAARRDSYNEQFF. Recombination joined TRBV11-2 with TRBJ2-1; the D gene is perhaps TRBD2, from 5 matching bases. V is clipped by 11 bases and J by 0 bases, and the sequence between their germline boundaries is 11 bases long. The CDR3 contains 13 residues, cysteine and phenylalanine counted. Here the CDR3 DNA is all that survives: 39 bases in frame from base 1. For CDR1 and CDR2, the germline V gene lists SGHAT and FQNNGV.